This T cell receptor (beta chain) was recovered during a study of regulatory T cells in long-lasting Graves disease. Documented time point: persistent/refractory GD, antithyroid drugs over 5 years with positive TRAb. RNA from PBMCs was the source of the TCR library. Assembly of TCR beta libraries relied on iRepertoire HTBI primers together with Arm-PCR of CDR3 regions. TCRdb ran MiXCR on the multiplex PCR reads and lists one entry per CDR3 protein. The sample lists over 650,000 distinct CDR3 sequences, around 30% occurring once. This clonotype turned up a few times. The sequence derives from a female donor with Graves disease. Source: peripheral blood mononuclear cells (PBMCs), taken when the disease was refractory, from a patient treated with antithyroid drugs.

The DNA of the CDR3 is TGCAGCGGTGGCAGGGGTGGTTACGAGCAGTACTTC. Protein: CSGGRGGYEQYF. J is TRBJ2-7 and V is TRBV29-1, with TRBD1 as a possible D gene (6 bases). V shed 7 bases and J shed 4 bases, with 14 bases lying between them. CDR3 size: 12 residues. The germline gives CDR1 SQVTM, CDR2 ANQGSEA.